This TCR beta chain originates from a study of T-cell reconstitution after alpha-beta-depleted transplantation in children. This clonotype has at least ten counts. The TCRbeta library incorporated unique molecular identifiers. TCRdb passed the PCR reads through MiXCR, listing each CDR3 protein once. The sample contains some 300,000 distinct CDR3 sequences, 10% of which appear only once. This CDR3 region has 14 residues. The J segment lost 3 bases and the V segment lost 8 bases, leaving 7 bases of the junction unmatched. The sequence was collected from a human donor who donated a stem cell graft to a child with acute lymphoblastic leukemia. Sequencing was performed on PBMCs from the stem cell graft donor, taken from the stem cell graft. This chain joins TRBV12-3 or TRBV12-4 and TRBJ2-1, with 7 bases aligning to TRBD2. CDR3 sequence: CASSQRDLYNEQFF. CDR3 in DNA: TGTGCCAGCTCGCAGCGGGACCTCTACAATGAGCAGTTCTTC.